The 32 T cell receptor beta chains presented below share a single source sample, sequenced in a study of T cells after yellow fever vaccination. TCRdb analysed the 5' RACE reads with MiXCR anew, one entry per CDR3 protein. The sample records 150,000 to 200,000 distinct CDR3 sequences, about 7% being singletons. The sequenced sample was CD4+ T cells sorted from PBMCs, obtained about 5 days after the first yellow fever vaccination. The receptors derive from a man aged 18 to 29 who received the YFV17D yellow fever vaccine.

This clonotype showed up just a few times. The chain uses TRBV12-3 or TRBV12-4 and TRBJ1-2; D is unclear. The CDR3 covers 13 residues. V was trimmed by 4 bases and J by 2 bases, leaving 8 bases between them. CDR3 amino acids: CASSYEENYGYTF. The CDR3 DNA is TGTGCCAGCAGTTACGAGGAGAACTATGGCTACACCTTC.

This clonotype was seen ten or more times. This sequence joins TRBV9 and TRBJ1-5, with D perhaps matching TRBD1 (5 bases). V gave up 7 bases and J gave up 2 bases, with 10 bases separating them. The length of the CDR3 is 13 residues. Germline CDR1 is SGDLS and CDR2 is YYNGEE. The CDR3 bases are TGTGCCAGCGGTTGGGGCGGCAATCAGCCCCAGCATTTT. This encodes CASGWGGNQPQHF.

V is TRBV7-2 and J is TRBJ2-1; D not certain. The V gene lost 5 bases and the J gene lost 9 bases, with 17 bases spanning the gap. Germline lookup yields CDR1 SGHTA and CDR2 FQGNSA. There are 14 residues in the CDR3. The DNA for the CDR3 is TGTGCCAGCAGCATAGACCCCGGGTATGGTGAGCAGTTCTTC. Its protein is CASSIDPGYGEQFF.

The rearrangement links TRBV7-2 to TRBJ2-5; 13 bases match TRBD2. Per germline, CDR1 SGHTA and CDR2 FQGNSA. Germline trimming cut 5 bases from V and 2 bases from J; bases unmatched to any gene: 5. The CDR3 extends over 16 amino acids. In DNA form, the CDR3 reads TGTGCCAGCAGCCCGACGGGACTAGCGGGACAAGAGACCCAGTACTTC. Translated: CASSPTGLAGQETQYF.

In its sample, this clonotype was seen many times. The rearrangement links TRBV7-2 to TRBJ2-3; 9 positions agree with TRBD1. Germline CDR1 is SGHTA and CDR2 is FQGNSA. The CDR3 covers 14 residues. With 5 bases clipped from V and 4 bases from J, the junction kept 4 bases outside the gene matches. This CDR3 is CASSQDRGADTQYF. Here the CDR3 DNA reads TGTGCCAGCAGCCAGGACAGGGGAGCAGATACGCAGTATTTT.

The chain couples TRBV15 to TRBJ1-2; D call uncertain. The CDR3 has 15 amino acids. Germline CDR1 is LNHNV and CDR2 is YYDKDF (reference sequence). Trimming pared 4 bases from V and 0 bases from J, leaving 12 bases between. CDR3 nucleotide sequence: TGTGCCACCAGCATAAGGGCAGCCACTAACTATGGCTACACCTTC. Translating it yields CATSIRAATNYGYTF.

The rearrangement links TRBV28 to TRBJ2-7, with TRBD2 as a possible D gene (5 bases). The V gene lost 3 bases and the J gene lost 3 bases, with 15 bases spanning the gap. This CDR3 contains 15 residues. Germline CDR1 MDHEN, CDR2 SYDVKM. CDR3 coding DNA: TGTGCCAGCAGTTTGCCTGGCGGGTCCCTCTACGAGCAGTACGTC. It specifies CASSLPGGSLYEQYV.

The chain recombines TRBV5-1 with TRBJ2-5; D possibly corresponds to TRBD1 (5 bases). Germline assignment: CDR1 SGHRS and CDR2 YFSETQ. The V and J ends lost 7 bases and 5 bases respectively, with 21 bases between them. The CDR3 contains 15 residues. The CDR3 region is CASGSGNSLLETQYF. In DNA, the CDR3 is TGCGCCAGCGGTTCAGGGAATAGTCTTTTGGAGACCCAGTACTTC.

This clonotype was counted at least ten times. The genes are TRBV20-1 and TRBJ1-2; no firm D call. The V gene lost 6 bases and the J gene lost 1 base, with 12 bases spanning the gap. The CDR3 loop spans 13 amino acids. CDR1 is DFQATT, CDR2 SNEGSKA, per germline (reference sequence). The CDR3 sequence: CSARSPVNYGYTF. In nucleotides, the CDR3 is TGCAGTGCCAGATCCCCTGTTAACTATGGCTACACCTTC.

This clonotype was picked up a small number of times. The rearrangement uses TRBV6-2 or TRBV6-3 and TRBJ1-2, with 8 bases fitting TRBD1. V gave up 6 bases and J gave up 4 bases; unmatched junction bases: 13. This CDR3 is 16 amino acids long. Germline-derived CDR1 and CDR2 are MNHEY and SVGEGT. The CDR3 nucleotides read TGTGCCAGCAGACGGACAGGGACTCCCTCCTCCTATGGCTACACCTTC. Protein sequence: CASRRTGTPSSYGYTF.

This clonotype was counted only a few times. The chain recombines TRBV4-3 with TRBJ2-3; D gene unclear. Germline V lookup: CDR1 LGHNA, CDR2 YSLEER. CDR3 length: 13 residues. The ends were cut back, 1 base at V and 8 bases at J, with 10 bases in the middle. CDR3 loop: CASSQVMVGTQYF. CDR3 nucleotides: TGCGCCAGCAGCCAAGTCATGGTTGGTACGCAGTATTTT.

This clonotype showed up many times. The J gene is TRBJ2-1, the V gene TRBV12-3 or TRBV12-4; 7 positions match TRBD1. Germline trimming cut 5 bases from V and 3 bases from J; bases unmatched to any gene: 1. The CDR3 totals 13 residues. CDR3 sequence (DNA): TGTGCCAGCAGTAGGACAGGCTACAATGAGCAGTTCTTC. Amino acids: CASSRTGYNEQFF.

This clonotype has more than one count but fewer than ten. This could be a read error, since a much larger clone is one nucleotide away. V usage is TRBV5-1 and J usage is TRBJ2-5; D unresolved. Germline V CDR1 and CDR2: SGHRS, YFSETQ. This CDR3 region has 13 residues. The CDR3 spells CASCLDAQETQYF. The CDR3 coding sequence is TGCGCCAGCTGCTTGGATGCCCAAGAGACCCAGTACTTC.

There are many counts of this clonotype. The chain couples TRBV5-1 to TRBJ1-4; D gene uncertain. Germline V gene data show CDR1 as SGHRS and CDR2 as YFSETQ. Trimming removed 4 bases from V and 8 bases from J, with 12 bases in between. The CDR3 runs 13 residues. The CDR3 region has the DNA TGCGCCAGCAGCGTATCTGTGGCGGAAAAACTGTTTTTT. This sequence encodes CASSVSVAEKLFF.

This clonotype was counted at least ten times. The V call is TRBV3-1, the J call TRBJ1-2, with D hard to call. CDR1 and CDR2 (germline): LGHDT, YNNKEL (reference sequence). The V end was cut by 1 base, the J end by 7 bases, with 16 bases between. The CDR3 totals 15 residues. Written as DNA, the CDR3 is TGTGCCAGCAGCCAAGGCCCTGACGGAGGGTCTGGCTACACCTTC. It is translated as CASSQGPDGGSGYTF.

This clonotype came up many times. The rearrangement uses TRBV12-3 or TRBV12-4 and TRBJ2-1; D is uncertain. The CDR3 has 12 residues. V lost 6 bases and J lost 6, with 9 bases in between. In DNA, the CDR3 is TGTGCCAGCAGGCCACATACCAATGAGCAGTTCTTC. Protein: CASRPHTNEQFF.

In its sample, this clonotype was seen many times. V and J are TRBV7-2 and TRBJ1-2, with TRBD1 matching over 9 bases. This CDR3 contains 15 residues. V shed 4 bases and J 8 bases; nucleotides not matched to a gene: 11. Germline loops: CDR1 SGHTA, CDR2 FQGNSA. The CDR3: CASSWPPGQGRGYTF. The CDR3 DNA is TGTGCCAGCAGCTGGCCGCCGGGACAGGGCCGCGGCTACACCTTC.

This clonotype was detected ten times or more. The chain joins TRBV10-3 to TRBJ2-7, with D hard to call. This CDR3 has 13 residues. Per germline, CDR1 ENHRY and CDR2 SYGVKD. Trimming removed 6 bases from V and 6 bases from J, with 15 bases in between. The CDR3 coding sequence is TGTGCCATCAGCGACCAGGTTGGGTCCGAGCAGTACTTC. Its translation: CAISDQVGSEQYF.

This clonotype has at least ten counts. The chain carries TRBV9 and TRBJ1-2, with 8 positions matching TRBD1. CDR1 is SGDLS and CDR2 is YYNGEE in the germline V gene. The CDR3 covers 16 residues. V gave up 4 bases and J gave up 5 bases; unmatched junction bases: 13. The chain's CDR3 is CASSPSDRELLYGYTF. Here the CDR3 DNA reads TGTGCCAGCAGCCCATCGGACAGGGAACTTTTGTATGGCTACACCTTC.

CDR3 in amino acids: CAIPGRRTGGSPMNTEAFF. Here the CDR3 DNA reads TGTGCCATCCCAGGGCGCCGGACGGGGGGTTCCCCCATGAACACTGAAGCTTTCTTT. The V call is TRBV11-1, the J call TRBJ1-1; D might be TRBD1 (5 bases). Germline CDR1 and CDR2: SGHAT and FQDESV (reference sequence). CDR3 length: 19 amino acids. Trimming removed 10 bases at V and 0 bases at J, with 30 bases between.

This clonotype came up many times. This chain joins TRBV18 and TRBJ2-2; a possible D gene is TRBD2 (5 bases). Germline CDR1 KGHSH, CDR2 LQKENI. The CDR3 consists of 13 residues. Trimming cost V 3 bases and J 5 bases, with 7 bases left between them. The chain's CDR3 is CASSPRVTGELFF. The CDR3 DNA reads TGTGCCAGCTCACCGAGGGTAACCGGGGAGCTGTTTTTT. The full variable domain, completed using reference TRBV18 and TRBJ2-2, is NAGVMQNPRHLVRRRGQEARLRCSPMKGHSHVYWYRQLPEEGLKFMVYLQKENIIDESGMPKERFSAEFPKEGPSILRIQQVVRGDSAAYFCASSPRVTGELFFGEGSRLTVL.

The gene calls are TRBV5-1 and TRBJ2-3, with 9 bases aligning to TRBD1. V was pared by 3 bases and J by 6 bases, with 5 bases of the junction left unmatched. In germline, CDR1 is SGHRS, CDR2 YFSETQ. CDR3 length: 14 residues. As DNA, the CDR3 is TGCGCCAGCAGCTACAGGGGGCCTATGGATACGCAGTATTTT. Residues: CASSYRGPMDTQYF.

The chain employs TRBV6-5 and TRBJ2-3; D not certain. The CDR3 runs to 13 residues. V lost 6 bases and J lost 2, with 9 bases in between. Germline CDR1 and CDR2: MNHEY and SVGAGI. The CDR3, as DNA: TGTGCCAGCAGATACGGACCCACAGATACGCAGTATTTT. It encodes CASRYGPTDTQYF.

The V gene is TRBV7-3, the J gene TRBJ2-5, with 8 bases aligning to TRBD2. Germline V CDR1 and CDR2: SGHTA, FQGTGA. The CDR3 runs 18 residues. V dropped 3 bases and J dropped 5; count of bases not matched to a gene: 17. CDR3 in DNA: TGTGCCAGCAGCTTTGGGCCCCACCGAGGACTAGCCGGGGAGACCCAGTACTTC. As protein: CASSFGPHRGLAGETQYF.

This clonotype was seen ten or more times. This chain connects TRBV5-8 to TRBJ2-7; 7 positions agree with TRBD1. CDR1 and CDR2 from the germline V gene are SGHTS and YDEGEE. The CDR3 length is 17 residues. J gave up 2 bases and V 5 bases, and 16 bases lay outside the gene matches. Here the CDR3 reads CASRQGDLNRLAYEQYF. The CDR3 nucleotides are TGTGCCAGCAGGCAGGGGGACCTAAATCGTTTAGCCTACGAGCAGTACTTC.

The table lists this clonotype with many counts. The chain recombines TRBV9 with TRBJ1-3; no clear D gene. Germline V CDR1 and CDR2: SGDLS, YYNGEE. The CDR3 spans 13 residues. V shed 0 bases and J shed 7 bases, with 8 bases lying between them. The DNA of the CDR3 is TGTGCCAGCAGCGTAGGTTGGAGGAACACCATATATTTT. Amino acid sequence: CASSVGWRNTIYF.

This clonotype was detected ten times or more. V is TRBV12-5 and J is TRBJ2-5, with D possibly matching TRBD2 (5 bases). V shed 3 bases and J shed 8 bases, with 19 bases lying between them. Germline CDR1 is LGHNT and CDR2 is FRNRAP. The CDR3 is 15 amino acids. Written as DNA, the CDR3 is TGTGCTAGTGGTTTTATAGGCTCCAGCCCGGGAACCCAGTACTTC. It encodes CASGFIGSSPGTQYF.

This clonotype was seen only a few times. CDR3 in amino acids: CASSATGAHTDTQYF. In DNA, the CDR3 is TGTGCCAGCAGCGCGACCGGGGCTCACACAGATACGCAGTATTTT. The chain has TRBV9 and TRBJ2-3, with D perhaps assigned TRBD1 or TRBD2 (5 bases each). The germline CDR1 and CDR2 sequences are SGDLS and YYNGEE. Trimming removed 3 bases from V and 2 bases from J, with 13 bases in between. This CDR3 contains 15 residues.

This chain joins TRBV5-5 and TRBJ1-4; 10 bases are shared with TRBD1. The V gene's germline CDR1 is SGHKS and CDR2 YYEKEE (reference sequence). Trimming at V came to 3 bases and at J to 8 bases, leaving 1 base not matched to a gene. The CDR3 has 13 residues. The CDR3 is CASSSDRGEKLFF. The CDR3 DNA follows: TGTGCCAGCAGCTCGGACAGGGGGGAAAAACTGTTTTTT.

This clonotype was seen ten or more times. The V and J genes are TRBV5-1 and TRBJ2-2; TRBD1 aligns across 7 bases. CDR3 length: 16 residues. V was pared by 0 bases and J by 0 bases, with 2 bases of the junction left unmatched. Germline V CDR1 and CDR2: SGHRS, YFSETQ. DNA of the CDR3: TGCGCCAGCAGCTTGGATGGACAGGCGAACACCGGGGAGCTGTTTTTT. Translated, it gives CASSLDGQANTGELFF.

This clonotype appeared many times. CDR3 protein: CASSFGTGIETQYF. DNA of the CDR3: TGCGCCAGCAGCTTCGGTACAGGGATAGAGACCCAGTACTTC. The chain employs TRBV5-1 and TRBJ2-5, with a weak D call TRBD1 (6 bases). This CDR3 region has 14 residues. Germline V lookup: CDR1 SGHRS, CDR2 YFSETQ. V lost 2 bases and J 4 bases, leaving 12 bases between the germline ends.

This clonotype was recorded at least ten times. The chain recombines TRBV3-1 with TRBJ2-7; 9 bases line up with TRBD2. With 4 bases clipped from V and 7 bases from J, the junction kept 14 bases outside the gene matches. The germline V gene encodes CDR1 LGHDT and CDR2 YNNKEL (reference sequence). This CDR3 is 16 amino acids long. The CDR3: CASSRLERGVQGEQYF. The CDR3 DNA reads TGTGCCAGCAGCCGCCTGGAGCGGGGGGTCCAGGGAGAGCAGTACTTC.